One and the same sample provided the 20 T cell receptor beta chains below, sequenced in a study of shared clonotypes between healthy human individuals. Repertoires were generated with immunoSEQ multiplex PCR, while TCRdb's copy carries only in-frame clones and drops some. The sample consists of approximately 640,000 clones, roughly 91% of them appearing once. Sequenced sample: memory CD8+ T cells from PBMCs. Subset denoted: CD45RO+ cells pooled with CCR7-negative TemRA cells. These receptors were collected from a man between 18 and 35 years old in good health. Some clones in this sample may be carry-over from other donors' samples.

This clone has only one observation. In DNA, the CDR3 is TGCGCCAGCAGCCAAGTATCTACCGGGGAGCTGTTTTTT. Its protein is CASSQVSTGELFF. The chain combines TRBV4-1 with TRBJ2-2; D not resolved. Germline CDR1 reads MGHRA; CDR2 reads YSYEKL. The V and J ends lost 1 base and 5 bases respectively, with 5 bases between them. The CDR3 is made up of 13 amino acids.

The chain employs TRBV15 and TRBJ1-2, with TRBD1 as a possible D gene (6 bases). This CDR3 contains 14 residues. V was pared by 0 bases and J by 8 bases, with 13 bases between. Per the germline V gene, CDR1 is LNHNV and CDR2 is YYDKDF (reference sequence). This CDR3 reads CATSRDSPGEGYTF. The CDR3 coding sequence is TGTGCCACCAGCAGAGATAGTCCAGGGGAGGGCTACACCTTC.

The sample holds one count of this clone. V is TRBV11-2 and J is TRBJ1-2, with D possibly being TRBD1 (5 bases). The CDR3 length is 16 residues. Between the trimmed V and J ends, which lost 5 bases and 3 bases, there was a span of 19 bases. CDR1 and CDR2 from the germline V gene are SGHAT and FQNNGV. The CDR3 loop is CASSHGGGATDYGYTF. As DNA, the CDR3 is TGTGCCAGCAGCCATGGGGGTGGGGCCACAGACTATGGCTACACCTTC.

The CDR3 protein is CASSRDRVVGEKLFF. The DNA of the CDR3 is TGTGCCAGCAGCCGGGACAGGGTTGTGGGGGAAAAACTGTTTTTT. The chain couples TRBV25-1 to TRBJ1-4; 9 bases match TRBD1. Germline V lookup: CDR1 MGHDK, CDR2 SYGVNS. The CDR3 sequence is 15 residues long. Trimming removed 6 bases from V and 8 bases from J; junction bases left unmatched: 10. Variable domain in full (rest from reference TRBV25-1 and TRBJ1-4): EADIYQTPRYLVIGTGKKITLECSQTMGHDKMYWYQQDPGMELHLIHYSYGVNSTEKGDLSSESTVSRIRTEHFPLTLESARPSHTSQYLCASSRDRVVGEKLFFGSGTQLSVL.

This clone was observed once. J is TRBJ2-7 and V is TRBV9; unclear D gene. V was clipped by 0 bases and J by 1 base, with 11 bases between them. Per the germline V gene, CDR1 is SGDLS and CDR2 is YYNGEE. This CDR3 region has 15 residues. CDR3 sequence reads: CASSVARLQSYEQYF. As DNA, the CDR3 is TGTGCCAGCAGCGTAGCAAGATTGCAGTCCTACGAGCAGTACTTC. The entire variable domain, with the rest obtained from reference TRBV9 and TRBJ2-7, is as follows: DSGVTQTPKHLITATGQRVTLRCSPRSGDLSVYWYQQSLDQGLQFLIQYYNGEERAKGNILERFSAQQFPDLHSELNLSSLELGDSALYFCASSVARLQSYEQYFGPGTRLTVT.

The CDR3 is CASSTGYRSSYEQYF. For the CDR3, the DNA is TGTGCCAGCAGCACAGGTTACAGGAGCTCCTACGAGCAGTACTTC. The genes are TRBV6-5 and TRBJ2-7; tentative D call: TRBD1 (5 bases). There are 15 residues in the CDR3. Germline lookup yields CDR1 MNHEY and CDR2 SVGAGI. Trimming removed 6 bases from V and 0 bases from J, with 15 bases in between.

The chain recombines TRBV30 with TRBJ2-1; D gene ambiguous. V was trimmed by 1 base and J by 12 bases, leaving 16 bases between them. CDR1 GTSNPN and CDR2 SVGIG come from the germline V gene (reference sequence). This CDR3 is built from 13 residues. The DNA for the CDR3 is TGTGCCTGGAGTGGACCTAGTTCCCTGGGGCAGTTCTTC. Translating gives CAWSGPSSLGQFF.

The chain combines TRBV27 with TRBJ2-2; D unclear. Trimming pared 3 bases from V and 1 base from J, leaving 6 bases between. The CDR3 runs to 14 residues. Looked up from germline, CDR1 is MNHEY and CDR2 is SMNVEV (reference sequence). As DNA, the CDR3 is TGTGCCAGCAGTTTGGAGTTGAACACCGGGGAGCTGTTTTTT. It specifies CASSLELNTGELFF.

The rearrangement joins TRBV9 to TRBJ1-5; D not resolved. Trimming stripped 3 bases from V and 7 bases from J, with 14 bases between. Germline loops: CDR1 SGDLS, CDR2 YYNGEE. This CDR3 has 14 amino acids. The CDR3 nucleotides read TGTGCCAGCAGCGCCGGGAGATTGGAACAGCCCCAGCATTTT. Its protein product is CASSAGRLEQPQHF.

The chain carries TRBV28 and TRBJ2-3, with a weak D call TRBD1 (6 bases). This CDR3 has 12 residues. CDR1 and CDR2 from the germline V gene are MDHEN and SYDVKM. Between the trimmed V and J ends, which lost 8 bases and 6 bases, there was a span of 12 bases. CDR3 sequence reads: CASGRQDDTQYF. DNA of the CDR3: TGTGCCAGCGGGCGACAGGATGATACGCAGTATTTT.

The chain has TRBV7-9 and TRBJ2-7; possibly TRBD1 or TRBD2 for D (6 bases each). Germline V lookup: CDR1 SEHNR, CDR2 FQNEAQ (reference sequence). There are 15 residues in the CDR3. V lost 4 bases and J lost 4, with 17 bases in between. The CDR3 here is CASSSGRGPRYEQYF. The DNA of the CDR3 is TGTGCCAGCAGCTCAGGCCGGGGGCCACGGTACGAGCAGTACTTC.

The rearrangement joins TRBV29-1 to TRBJ1-1; 7 bases match TRBD1. Germline V CDR1 and CDR2: SQVTM, ANQGSEA. Trimming took 6 bases from V and 3 from J; bases not matched to a gene: 7. The CDR3 spans 13 residues. CDR3 in DNA: TGCAGCGTCGCAAGAGGGGGCGACACTGAAGCTTTCTTT. Its translation is CSVARGGDTEAFF.

V and J are TRBV5-8 and TRBJ1-5; D is unclear. Germline lookup yields CDR1 SGHTS and CDR2 YDEGEE. The CDR3 has 11 residues. The V end lost 0 bases, the J end lost 6 bases, and 1 base lay between the germline ends. The CDR3 DNA follows: TGTGCCAGCAGCTTGGCTCAGCCCCAGCATTTT. Its protein product is CASSLAQPQHF.

A single count supports this clone. The CDR3 DNA follows: TGTGCCAGTAGTATTCAGACGGGCCCCGGCTATGGCTACACCTTC. Its translation: CASSIQTGPGYGYTF. The chain has TRBV19 and TRBJ1-2; no clear D gene. The V gene's germline CDR1 is LNHDA and CDR2 SQIVND (reference sequence). The CDR3 is made up of 15 amino acids. Trimming removed 3 bases from V and 4 bases from J, with 15 bases in between.

CDR3 bases: TGTGCCAGCAGTTTATTTCGAAGGTTAGGGGCAGATACGCAGTATTTT. It translates to CASSLFRRLGADTQYF. The chain couples TRBV27 to TRBJ2-3; possibly TRBD1 for D (5 bases). Trimming cost V 1 base and J 4 bases, with 15 bases left between them. The CDR3 is 16 residues long. CDR1 and CDR2 from the germline V gene are MNHEY and SMNVEV (reference sequence).

The V call is TRBV9, the J call TRBJ2-7; 8 nucleotides line up with TRBD2. This CDR3 is built from 15 residues. CDR1 SGDLS and CDR2 YYNGEE come from the germline V gene. The V segment lost 3 bases and the J segment 4 bases; nucleotides outside the gene matches: 9. The DNA for the CDR3 is TGTGCCAGCAGCGCGGAGGGACTAGACCATTACGAGCAGTACTTC. Translated, it gives CASSAEGLDHYEQYF.

The count of this clone is one. V is TRBV4-3 and J is TRBJ2-2; D is possibly TRBD2 (5 bases). The CDR3 extends over 16 amino acids. Germline assignment: CDR1 LGHNA and CDR2 YSLEER. V was cut by 0 bases and J by 4 bases, with 12 bases left in between. CDR3 in DNA: TGCGCCAGCAGCCAAGATGTCGAGGGATTCACCGGGGAGCTGTTTTTT. Translating it yields CASSQDVEGFTGELFF.

This rearrangement joins TRBV5-6 to TRBJ2-1; 11 positions match TRBD2. V was pared by 4 bases and J by 3 bases, with 9 bases of the junction left unmatched. CDR1 is SGHDT and CDR2 is YYEEEE in the germline V gene. The CDR3 extends over 17 amino acids. CDR3 DNA sequence: TGTGCCAGCAGCCCAATGACTAGCGGGGAAATCTACAATGAGCAGTTCTTC. Translation: CASSPMTSGEIYNEQFF.

The rearrangement links TRBV28 to TRBJ2-7; D possibly matches TRBD1 or TRBD2 (5 bases each). Germline-derived CDR1 and CDR2 are MDHEN and SYDVKM. V shed 3 bases and J shed 5 bases, with 14 bases lying between them. CDR3 length equals 14 residues. The CDR3 sequence is CASSFFFGAHEQYF. CDR3 sequence (DNA): TGTGCCAGCAGTTTCTTTTTCGGGGCCCACGAGCAGTACTTC. Supplemented by reference TRBV28 and TRBJ2-7, the full variable domain reads DVKVTQSSRYLVKRTGEKVFLECVQDMDHENMFWYRQDPGLGLRLIYFSYDVKMKEKGDIPEGYSVSREKKERFSLILESASTNQTSMYLCASSFFFGAHEQYFGPGTRLTVT.

The rearrangement links TRBV7-9 to TRBJ2-3, with TRBD2 matching over 7 bases. Unmatched junction bases numbered 9, after V lost 6 bases and J lost 3 bases. Germline-derived CDR1 and CDR2 are SEHNR and FQNEAQ (reference sequence). The CDR3 has 15 amino acids. The CDR3 is CASRYLSGPTDTQYF. In DNA form, the CDR3 reads TGTGCCAGCAGATACCTTAGCGGGCCAACAGATACGCAGTATTTT.